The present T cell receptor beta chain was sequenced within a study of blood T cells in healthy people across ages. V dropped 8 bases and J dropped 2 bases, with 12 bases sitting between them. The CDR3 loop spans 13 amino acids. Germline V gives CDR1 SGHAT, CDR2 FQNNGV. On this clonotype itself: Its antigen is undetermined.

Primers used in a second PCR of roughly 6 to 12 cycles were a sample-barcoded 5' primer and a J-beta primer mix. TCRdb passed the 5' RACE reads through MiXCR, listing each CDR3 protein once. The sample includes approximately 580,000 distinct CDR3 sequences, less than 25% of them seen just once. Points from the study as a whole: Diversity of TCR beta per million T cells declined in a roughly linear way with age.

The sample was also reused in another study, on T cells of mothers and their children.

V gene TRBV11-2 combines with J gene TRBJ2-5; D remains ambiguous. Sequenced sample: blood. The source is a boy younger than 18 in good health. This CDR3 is CASRRVGQETQYF. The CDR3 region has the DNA TGTGCCAGCCGCAGAGTAGGACAAGAGACCCAGTACTTC.